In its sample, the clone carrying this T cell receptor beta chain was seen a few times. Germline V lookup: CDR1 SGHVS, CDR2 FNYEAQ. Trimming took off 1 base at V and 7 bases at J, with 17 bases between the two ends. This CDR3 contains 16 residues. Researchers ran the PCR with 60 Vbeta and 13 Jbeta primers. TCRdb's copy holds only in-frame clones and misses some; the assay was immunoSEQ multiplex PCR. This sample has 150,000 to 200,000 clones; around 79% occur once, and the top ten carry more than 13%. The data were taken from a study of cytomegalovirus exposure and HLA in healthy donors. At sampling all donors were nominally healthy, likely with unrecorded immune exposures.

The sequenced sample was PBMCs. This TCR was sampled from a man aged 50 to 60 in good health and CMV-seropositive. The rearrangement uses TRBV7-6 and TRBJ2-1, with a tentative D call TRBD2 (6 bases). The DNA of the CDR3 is TGTGCCAGCAGCTTAGAACCCGGCGCAGGGAGGAATGAGCAGTTCTTC. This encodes CASSLEPGAGRNEQFF.